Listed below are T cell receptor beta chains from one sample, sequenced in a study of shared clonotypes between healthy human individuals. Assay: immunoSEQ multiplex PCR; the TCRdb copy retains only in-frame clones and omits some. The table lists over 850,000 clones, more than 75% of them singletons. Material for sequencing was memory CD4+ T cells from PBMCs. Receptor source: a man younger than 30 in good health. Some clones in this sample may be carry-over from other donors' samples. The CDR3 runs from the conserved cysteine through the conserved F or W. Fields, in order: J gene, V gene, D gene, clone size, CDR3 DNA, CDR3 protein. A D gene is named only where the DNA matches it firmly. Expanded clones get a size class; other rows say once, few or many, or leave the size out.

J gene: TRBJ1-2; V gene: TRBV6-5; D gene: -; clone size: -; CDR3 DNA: TGTGCCAGCAGTTACTCGAGGGCAGGTCCCTATGGCTACACCTTC; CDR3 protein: CASSYSRAGPYGYTF
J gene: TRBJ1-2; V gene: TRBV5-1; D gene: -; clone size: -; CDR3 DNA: TGCGCCAGCAGCTTGGCAGGCTATGGCTACACCTTC; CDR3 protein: CASSLAGYGYTF
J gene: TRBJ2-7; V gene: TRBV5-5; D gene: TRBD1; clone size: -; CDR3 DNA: TGTGCCAGCAGCCTGATACCCGGACAGGCCTCCTACGAGCAGTACTTC; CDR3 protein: CASSLIPGQASYEQYF
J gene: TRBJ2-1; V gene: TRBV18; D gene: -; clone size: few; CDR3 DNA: TGTGCCAGCTCACCGAAACCAGAGACACGGGACAATGAGCAGTTCTTC; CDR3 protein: CASSPKPETRDNEQFF
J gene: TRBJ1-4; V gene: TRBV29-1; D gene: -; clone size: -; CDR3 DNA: TGCAGCGTTGAAGCAGGCGAAAAACTGTTTTTT; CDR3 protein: CSVEAGEKLFF
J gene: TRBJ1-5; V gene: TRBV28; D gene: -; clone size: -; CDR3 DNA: TGTGCCAGCAGTTTCCTCCTACGTGGAAGCAATCAGCCCCAGCATTTT; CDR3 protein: CASSFLLRGSNQPQHF
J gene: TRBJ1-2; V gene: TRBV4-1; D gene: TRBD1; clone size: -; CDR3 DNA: TGCGCCAGCAGCCAAACGGACAGGTTGCATGGCTACACCTTC; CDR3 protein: CASSQTDRLHGYTF
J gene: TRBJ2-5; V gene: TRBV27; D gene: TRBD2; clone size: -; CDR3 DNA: TGTGCCAGCAGTTTCTTAGCGGGGCAGAAAGAGACCCAGTACTTC; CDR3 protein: CASSFLAGQKETQYF
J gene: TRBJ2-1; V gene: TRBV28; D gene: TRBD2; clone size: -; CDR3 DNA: TGTGCCAGCAGTTCCCTAGCGGGAGGGAACTACAATGAGCAGTTCTTC; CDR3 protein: CASSSLAGGNYNEQFF
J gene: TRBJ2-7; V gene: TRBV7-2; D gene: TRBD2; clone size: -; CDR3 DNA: TGTGCCAGCAGCTTAGGGTCCCATCTAGCGGGAGGAGCCTACGAGCAGTACTTC; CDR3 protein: CASSLGSHLAGGAYEQYF